The 20 T cell receptor beta chains below all came from one sample that was sequenced in a study of T cells in Graves' hyperthyroidism and ophthalmopathy. RNA transcripts were the template for amplifying TCR beta CDR3 regions. First-round RT-PCR targeting the TCR CDR3 was performed with the HTBI primer set. TCRdb processed the multiplex PCR reads anew with MiXCR; each CDR3 protein has one entry. The sample carries under 500,000 distinct CDR3 sequences, over 12% recorded once. The material sequenced was blood. These receptor sequences come from a man in his fifties or sixties with Graves' ophthalmopathy.

This clonotype was observed many times. V and J are TRBV5-1 and TRBJ2-7, with 7 bases that match TRBD1. Germline loops: CDR1 SGHRS, CDR2 YFSETQ. The CDR3 totals 14 residues. Trimming cost V 6 bases and J 0 bases; bases outside gene matches: 6. The CDR3 DNA sequence: TGCGCCAGCACAGACTGGGACAGCTCCTACGAGCAGTACTTC. Translation gives CASTDWDSSYEQYF. Using reference TRBV5-1 and TRBJ2-7 for the parts outside the CDR3, the full variable domain is KAGVTQTPRYLIKTRGQQVTLSCSPISGHRSVSWYQQTPGQGLQFLFEYFSETQRNKGNFPGRFSGRQFSNSRSEMNVSTLELGDSALYLCASTDWDSSYEQYFGPGTRLTVT.

V gene TRBV11-2 combines with J gene TRBJ2-7; tentative D call: TRBD2 (6 bases). V was pared by 0 bases and J by 4 bases, with 19 bases between. This CDR3 comprises 17 residues. Germline assignment: CDR1 SGHAT and CDR2 FQNNGV. CDR3 loop: CASSLESGLGEKYEQYF. The DNA for the CDR3 is TGTGCCAGCAGCTTAGAATCGGGACTGGGGGAGAAATACGAGCAGTACTTC.

This clonotype was detected ten times or more. The chain is built from TRBV28 and TRBJ2-7; D remains unclear. V lost 5 bases, J lost 2 bases, and 13 bases lay in between. This CDR3 has 14 residues. The germline gives CDR1 MDHEN, CDR2 SYDVKM. The CDR3 bases are TGTGCCAGCAGTGCCTACTCGTACACCTACGAGCAGTACTTC. It translates to CASSAYSYTYEQYF.

The genes are TRBV19 and TRBJ2-1; D remains unclear. Germline V lookup: CDR1 LNHDA, CDR2 SQIVND (reference sequence). V was shortened by 3 bases and J by 0 bases, with 12 bases between the two germline ends. This CDR3 is built from 16 residues. Written as DNA, the CDR3 is TGTGCCAGTAGTATGGAGATAGGCAGCTCCTACAATGAGCAGTTCTTC. Translated, it gives CASSMEIGSSYNEQFF.

This clonotype was counted at least ten times. The CDR3 DNA sequence: TGTGCCAGCAGGGGGCGGACTAGCGGGACGGCAGATACGCAGTATTTT. Translated, it gives CASRGRTSGTADTQYF. The V gene is TRBV28, the J gene TRBJ2-3, with 12 bases aligning to TRBD2. This CDR3 is 16 amino acids long. With V trimmed by 6 bases and J by 4 bases, 8 bases remained unmatched. Germline values: CDR1 MDHEN, CDR2 SYDVKM.

This clonotype has just a few counts. The rearrangement uses TRBV29-1 and TRBJ2-3; 11 bases line up with TRBD2. Trimming took 5 bases from V and 6 from J; bases not matched to a gene: 4. Germline CDR1 is SQVTM and CDR2 is ANQGSEA. The CDR3 spans 13 residues. The CDR3 sequence is CSVTSGSRDTQYF. The CDR3 region has the DNA TGCAGCGTTACTAGCGGGAGCCGGGATACGCAGTATTTT.

Ten or more counts support this clonotype. The chain employs TRBV7-2 and TRBJ2-3, with D possibly matching TRBD2 (5 bases). Trimming pared 1 base from V and 9 bases from J, leaving 8 bases between. Germline V lookup: CDR1 SGHTA, CDR2 FQGNSA. The CDR3 is 12 amino acids. CDR3 bases: TGTGCCAGCAGCTTAGATACTAGAACGCAGTATTTT. This sequence encodes CASSLDTRTQYF.

This clonotype was detected many times. This chain joins TRBV11-1 and TRBJ1-1, with TRBD1 matching over 7 bases. The CDR3 totals 13 residues. The trim removed 0 bases at V and 7 bases at J, leaving 2 bases unmatched. CDR1 is SGHAT, CDR2 FQDESV, per germline (reference sequence). The chain's CDR3 is CASSLAGTVEAFF. The CDR3 DNA follows: TGTGCCAGCAGCTTAGCCGGGACAGTTGAAGCTTTCTTT. Based on the CDR3 plus reference TRBV11-1 and TRBJ1-1, the full variable domain is EAEVAQSPRYKITEKSQAVAFWCDPISGHATLYWYRQILGQGPELLVQFQDESVVDDSQLPKDRFSAERLKGVDSTLKIQPAELGDSAMYLCASSLAGTVEAFFGQGTRLTVV.

This clonotype occurred many times. The chain has TRBV29-1 and TRBJ1-1; D unresolved. CDR3 length: 13 amino acids. V was cut by 1 base and J by 4 bases, with 10 bases left in between. Germline loops: CDR1 SQVTM, CDR2 ANQGSEA. The CDR3 reads CSVEVSRFTEAFF. CDR3 sequence (DNA): TGCAGCGTTGAAGTCTCCAGATTCACTGAAGCTTTCTTT. The whole variable domain, remainder taken from reference TRBV29-1 and TRBJ1-1, is SAVISQKPSRDICQRGTSLTIQCQVDSQVTMMFWYRQQPGQSLTLIATANQGSEATYESGFVIDKFPISRPNLTFSTLTVSNMSPEDSSIYLCSVEVSRFTEAFFGQGTRLTVV.

This clonotype has at least ten counts. The chain links TRBV2 to TRBJ2-3; D ambiguous. This CDR3 region has 12 residues. Trimming cost V 10 bases and J 1 base, with 9 bases left between them. Germline V gene lookup returns CDR1 SNHLY and CDR2 FYNNEI. CDR3 nucleotide sequence: TGTGCCACCCGTCGGGGCACAGATACGCAGTATTTT. Its translation is CATRRGTDTQYF. Based on the CDR3 plus reference TRBV2 and TRBJ2-3, the full variable domain is EPEVTQTPSHQVTQMGQEVILRCVPISNHLYFYWYRQILGQKVEFLVSFYNNEISEKSEIFDDQFSVERPDGSNFTLKIRSTKLEDSAMYFCATRRGTDTQYFGPGTRLTVL.

The V call is TRBV6-5, the J call TRBJ2-5, with 7 bases aligning to TRBD2. The CDR3 is 14 amino acids. Per the germline V gene, CDR1 is MNHEY and CDR2 is SVGAGI. Losses at the gene ends were 0 bases for V and 4 bases for J; bases not matched to a gene: 2. For the CDR3, the DNA is TGTGCCAGCAGTTACTCGACGGGGGGAGAGACCCAGTACTTC. Its protein product is CASSYSTGGETQYF.

This clonotype appeared a few times. The V call is TRBV6-1, the J call TRBJ2-3, with TRBD2 as a possible D gene (5 bases). Between the trimmed V and J ends, which lost 4 bases and 6 bases, there was a span of 23 bases. The CDR3 runs 17 residues. Germline V gives CDR1 MNHNS, CDR2 SASEGT. The CDR3, as DNA: TGTGCCAGCAGTGGGTTTAGGGTTGGGAGTAGGTGGGATACGCAGTATTTT. Its protein product is CASSGFRVGSRWDTQYF.

The table lists this clonotype with many counts. This rearrangement joins TRBV27 to TRBJ2-3, with D possibly TRBD2 on 6 matching bases. V was cut by 8 bases and J by 9 bases, with 18 bases left in between. There are 13 residues in the CDR3. Germline-derived CDR1 and CDR2 are MNHEY and SMNVEV (reference sequence). Written as DNA, the CDR3 is TGTGCCAGCTCTACTGACTCGCTAGCGACGCAGTATTTT. It yields the protein CASSTDSLATQYF.

This clonotype was seen many times. The chain combines TRBV5-1 with TRBJ2-1; 14 nucleotides match TRBD2. Germline trimming cut 4 bases from V and 7 bases from J; bases unmatched to any gene: 13. CDR3 length equals 18 residues. The germline CDR1 and CDR2 sequences are SGHRS and YFSETQ. The CDR3 protein is CASSLTRLAGGVSNEQFF. The CDR3 DNA is TGCGCCAGCAGCCTAACCAGACTAGCGGGAGGGGTGTCAAATGAGCAGTTCTTC.

This chain connects TRBV27 to TRBJ2-2; TRBD1 matches at 8 bases. Germline lookup yields CDR1 MNHEY and CDR2 SMNVEV (reference sequence). The CDR3 sequence is 19 residues long. V shed 2 bases, J shed 0 bases, and the junction held 11 bases outside the gene matches. In nucleotides, the CDR3 is TGTGCCAGCAGTTTACTAGGACAGGGAGCCATCGCGAACACCGGGGAGCTGTTTTTT. The encoded protein is CASSLLGQGAIANTGELFF.

The chain has TRBV4-2 and TRBJ2-7; 8 bases map to TRBD2. This CDR3 comprises 18 residues. Germline V lookup: CDR1 LGHNA, CDR2 YNFKEQ. V was clipped by 0 bases and J by 3 bases; unmatched bases: 13. CDR3 nucleotide sequence: TGTGCCAGCAGCCAAGACTTCTTCGCAGCGGGAGTAGGCTACGAGCAGTACTTC. Amino acids: CASSQDFFAAGVGYEQYF.

This clonotype was counted many times. The gene calls are TRBV6-6 and TRBJ1-1; a weak D match, TRBD1 (6 bases). Germline V gene data show CDR1 as MNHNY and CDR2 as SVGAGI (reference sequence). Trimming took off 0 bases at V and 4 bases at J, with 12 bases between the two ends. This CDR3 is 15 amino acids long. This CDR3 is CASSYSSRGATEAFF. The CDR3 DNA reads as TGTGCCAGCAGTTACTCCTCCAGGGGAGCCACTGAAGCTTTCTTT.

This clonotype was detected ten times or more. The J gene is TRBJ2-1, the V gene TRBV28; D may correspond to TRBD1 or TRBD2 (5 bases each). The germline gives CDR1 MDHEN, CDR2 SYDVKM. The V end was cut by 8 bases, the J end by 0 bases, with 11 bases between. The CDR3 totals 14 residues. CDR3 residues: CASGDPSSYNEQFF. The CDR3 nucleotides are TGTGCCAGCGGGGACCCGAGCTCCTACAATGAGCAGTTCTTC.

This clonotype occurred a few times. Since a much larger clone is just one base distant, this may be a read error. The CDR3 DNA reads as TGTGCCAGCAGTTTCGACAGGGACGAGTACAAAGAGACCCAGTACTTC. It specifies CASSFDRDEYKETQYF. This rearrangement joins TRBV6-9 to TRBJ2-5; TRBD1 aligns across 7 bases. The CDR3 sequence is 16 residues long. CDR1 and CDR2 from the germline V gene are MNHGY and SVAAGI. V lost 4 bases and J lost 3; bases outside the gene matches: 11.

This clonotype was observed many times. The J gene is TRBJ2-7, the V gene TRBV20-1, with TRBD2 as a possible D gene (6 bases). Germline loops: CDR1 DFQATT, CDR2 SNEGSKA (reference sequence). V lost 3 bases, J lost 7 bases, and 16 bases lay in between. The CDR3 sequence is 13 residues long. CDR3 residues: CSASRRTAGEQYF. The CDR3 nucleotides are TGCAGTGCTAGCCGACGAACCGCGGGGGAGCAGTACTTC.